This TCR beta chain is from a study of CD8 T cell repertoires and HIV-1 epitope variants. Clones were sequenced by immunoSEQ multiplex PCR, and TCRdb holds only the in-frame ones, with some missing. This sample has around 4,500 clones, with roughly 64% found just once. Germline CDR1 reads SGHAT; CDR2 reads FQNNGV. Unmatched junction bases numbered 16, after V lost 4 bases and J lost 2 bases. The CDR3 sequence is 18 residues long. This clone was seen a handful of times. Its target is not known. Sequences were obtained from cultured CD8+ T cells derived from PBMCs. The chain uses TRBV11-2 and TRBJ1-2; TRBD1 agrees at 7 bases. This TCR was sampled from a male donor with HIV. CDR3 nucleotides: TGTGCCAGCAGCTCTACTTTTGGGACAGCCTTTCTAAACTATGGCTACACCTTC. Residues: CASSSTFGTAFLNYGYTF.